What follows describes a single T cell receptor (beta chain). Germline CDR1 SGHTA, CDR2 FQGTGA. The junction had 3 bases not matched to a gene; V was cut back by 2 bases and J by 4 bases. The CDR3 loop spans 15 amino acids. Clones were read by immunoSEQ multiplex PCR, and TCRdb kept only the in-frame ones, dropping some. The sample includes tens of thousands of clones, approximately 94% of them seen just once. The entry originates in a study of control samples from healthy donors and cancer patients. The sample comprised blood. This TCR was sampled from a young man in good health. The chain carries TRBV7-3 and TRBJ2-1; 9 bases align to TRBD1. The CDR3 DNA reads TGTGCCAGCAGCTTAGGGACAGGGTTTTACAATGAGCAGTTCTTC. Translating it yields CASSLGTGFYNEQFF.